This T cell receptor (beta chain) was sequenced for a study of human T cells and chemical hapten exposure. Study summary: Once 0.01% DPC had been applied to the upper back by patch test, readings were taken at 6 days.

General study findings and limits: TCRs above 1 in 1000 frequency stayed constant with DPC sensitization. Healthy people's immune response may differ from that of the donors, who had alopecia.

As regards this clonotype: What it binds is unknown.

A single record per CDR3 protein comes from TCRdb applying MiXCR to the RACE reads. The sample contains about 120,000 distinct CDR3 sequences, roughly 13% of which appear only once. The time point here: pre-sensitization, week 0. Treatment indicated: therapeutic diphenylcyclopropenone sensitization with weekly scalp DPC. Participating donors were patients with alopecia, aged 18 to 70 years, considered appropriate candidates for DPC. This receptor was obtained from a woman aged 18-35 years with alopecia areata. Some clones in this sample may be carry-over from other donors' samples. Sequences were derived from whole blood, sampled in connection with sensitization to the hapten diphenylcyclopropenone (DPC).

The CDR3 nucleotides are TGTGCCAGCAGCTTACTAGGGGCCACTGAAGCTTTCTTT. Translation gives CASSLLGATEAFF. This chain links TRBV11-2 with TRBJ1-1; D might be TRBD1 (5 bases). The CDR3 length is 13 residues. Germline CDR1 SGHAT, CDR2 FQNNGV. V was cut by 2 bases and J by 4 bases, with 8 bases left in between. The full variable domain, rest sourced from reference TRBV11-2 and TRBJ1-1, is EAGVAQSPRYKIIEKRQSVAFWCNPISGHATLYWYQQILGQGPKLLIQFQNNGVVDDSQLPKDRFSAERLKGVDSTLKIQPAKLEDSAVYLCASSLLGATEAFFGQGTRLTVV.